Each of the 3 T cell receptor beta chains below was sequenced from the same sample in a study of T cells in Graves' hyperthyroidism and ophthalmopathy. RNA transcripts served as the template for amplifying TCR beta CDR3 regions. Initially, a first-round RT-PCR of the TCR CDR3 employed the HTBI primer set. TCRdb re-called the multiplex PCR reads with MiXCR, one entry per CDR3 protein. The table lists about 840,000 distinct CDR3 sequences, more than 30% of them singletons. Sequencing used blood. The receptor set was obtained from a man younger than 30 with Graves' hyperthyroidism.

V is TRBV4-3 and J is TRBJ2-7, with 11 bases fitting TRBD2. In germline, CDR1 is LGHNA, CDR2 YSLEER. V trimming: 1 base; J trimming: 6 bases; junction bases outside the gene matches: 8. This CDR3 contains 16 residues. This chain's CDR3 is CASSQGVTSGRAEQYF. CDR3 bases: TGCGCCAGCAGCCAAGGGGTCACTAGCGGGAGAGCCGAGCAGTACTTC.

This clonotype has just a few counts. The rearrangement joins TRBV9 to TRBJ1-1; D is unclear. The CDR3 has 14 amino acids. Between the trimmed V and J ends, which lost 0 bases and 1 base, there was a span of 7 bases. Germline loops: CDR1 SGDLS, CDR2 YYNGEE. As DNA, the CDR3 is TGTGCCAGCAGCGTAGACGGTCAGAACACTGAAGCTTTCTTT. Its protein product is CASSVDGQNTEAFF.

Worth noting for this clonotype: Possible read error: a much larger clone is one base away. The chain has TRBV7-2 and TRBJ2-7; perhaps TRBD2 as D (7 bases). This CDR3 comprises 12 residues. Germline V gene data show CDR1 as SGHTA and CDR2 as FQGNSA. In DNA form, the CDR3 reads TGTGCCAGCAGCTGGGGGGGCGGAGAGCGGTACTTC. As protein: CASSWGGGERYF.